This T cell receptor beta chain was identified in a study of blood T cell repertoires in COVID-19. V was shortened by 4 bases and J by 1 base, with 7 bases between the two germline ends. Germline V gene lookup returns CDR1 SGHDN and CDR2 FVKESK. The CDR3 extends over 13 amino acids. Profiled with immunoSEQ multiplex PCR; TCRdb holds only in-frame clones, not every one. The sample shows 200,000 or so clones, about 86% of them seen only once. The rearrangement joins TRBV14 to TRBJ1-1; D is uncertain. The receptor comes from a woman aged 40 to 50 with acute COVID-19. Sequences were obtained from PBMCs or T cells enriched from blood (not recorded which). In DNA form, the CDR3 reads TGTGCCAGCAGCCTATATAAGAACACTGAAGCTTTCTTT. The encoded protein is CASSLYKNTEAFF.